This T cell receptor (beta chain) is drawn from a study of blood T cell repertoires in COVID-19. Whole-study context: T cells, B-cell-depleted T cells, or PBMCs provided the cDNA or gDNA that served as material.

Profiling relied on immunoSEQ multiplex PCR, and the TCRdb table lists in-frame clones only, not all of them. This table has about 100,000 clones, 90% appearing once. The CDR3 is 16 amino acids. J gave up 3 bases and V 5 bases, and 11 bases lay outside the gene matches. Germline CDR1 reads MDHEN; CDR2 reads SYDVKM. The chain couples TRBV28 to TRBJ2-7; 9 bases match TRBD2. Sample: peripheral blood. The clonotype originates from a man aged 55-75 years with acute or convalescent COVID-19. The CDR3 region has the DNA TGTGCCAGCAGTCCTCCCGGCGGGAGGGGTAACTACGAGCAGTACTTC. This encodes CASSPPGGRGNYEQYF.